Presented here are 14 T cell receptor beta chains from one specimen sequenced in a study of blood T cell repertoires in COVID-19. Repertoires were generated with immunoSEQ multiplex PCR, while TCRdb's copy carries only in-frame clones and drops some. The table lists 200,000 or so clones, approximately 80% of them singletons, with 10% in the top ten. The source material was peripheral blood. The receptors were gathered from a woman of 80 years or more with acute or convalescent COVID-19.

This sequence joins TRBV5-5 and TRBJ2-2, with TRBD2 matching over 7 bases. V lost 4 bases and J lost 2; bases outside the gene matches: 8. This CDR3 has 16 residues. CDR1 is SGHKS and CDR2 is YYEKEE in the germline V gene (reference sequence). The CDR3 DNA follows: TGTGCCAGCAGCAACCCGGGACTACCAAACACCGGGGAGCTGTTTTTT. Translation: CASSNPGLPNTGELFF.

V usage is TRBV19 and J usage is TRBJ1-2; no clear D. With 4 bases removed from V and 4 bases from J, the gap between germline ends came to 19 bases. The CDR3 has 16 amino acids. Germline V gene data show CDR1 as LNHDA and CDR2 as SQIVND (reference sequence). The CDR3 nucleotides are TGTGCCAGTAGTAGCAACAGAGCGGTCCAAACCTATGGCTACACCTTC. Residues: CASSSNRAVQTYGYTF. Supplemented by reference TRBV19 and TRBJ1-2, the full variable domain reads DGGITQSPKYLFRKEGQNVTLSCEQNLNHDAMYWYRQDPGQGLRLIYYSQIVNDFQKGDIAEGYSVSREKKESFPLTVTSAQKNPTAFYLCASSSNRAVQTYGYTFGSGTRLTVV.

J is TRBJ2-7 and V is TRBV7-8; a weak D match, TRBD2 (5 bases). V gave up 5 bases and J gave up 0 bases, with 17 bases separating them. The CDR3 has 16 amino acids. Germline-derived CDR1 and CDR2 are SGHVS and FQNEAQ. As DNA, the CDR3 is TGTGCCAGCAGCCAAGAGGGCGGTCCGAGCTCCTACGAGCAGTACTTC. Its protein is CASSQEGGPSSYEQYF.

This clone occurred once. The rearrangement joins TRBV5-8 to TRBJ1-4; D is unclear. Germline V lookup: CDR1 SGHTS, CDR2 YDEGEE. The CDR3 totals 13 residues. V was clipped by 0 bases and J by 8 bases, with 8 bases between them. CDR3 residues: CASSLGTGEKLFF. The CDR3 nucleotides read TGTGCCAGCAGCTTGGGCACGGGGGAAAAACTGTTTTTT.

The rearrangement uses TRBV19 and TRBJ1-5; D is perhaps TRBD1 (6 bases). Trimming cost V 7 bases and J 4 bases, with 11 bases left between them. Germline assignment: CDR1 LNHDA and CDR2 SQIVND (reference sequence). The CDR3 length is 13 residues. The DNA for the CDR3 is TGTGCCAGTACCTTTACAGGGAATCAGCCCCAGCATTTT. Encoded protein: CASTFTGNQPQHF.

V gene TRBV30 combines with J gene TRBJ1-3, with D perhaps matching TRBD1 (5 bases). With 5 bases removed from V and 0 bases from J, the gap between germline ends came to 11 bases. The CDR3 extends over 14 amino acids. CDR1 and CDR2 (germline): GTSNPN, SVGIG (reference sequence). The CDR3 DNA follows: TGTGCCTGGTGGGGCACAAGCTCTGGAAACACCATATATTTT. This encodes CAWWGTSSGNTIYF.

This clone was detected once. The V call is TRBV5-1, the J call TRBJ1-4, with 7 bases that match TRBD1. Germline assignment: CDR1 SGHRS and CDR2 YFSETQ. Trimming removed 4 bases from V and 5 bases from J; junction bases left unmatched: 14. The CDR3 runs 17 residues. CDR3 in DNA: TGCGCCAGCAGCGCAGTCCTCCCGGGACAGAACAATGAAAAACTGTTTTTT. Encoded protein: CASSAVLPGQNNEKLFF.

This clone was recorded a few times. CDR3 region: CASAWDTTYEQYF. The CDR3 coding sequence is TGTGCTAGTGCTTGGGACACTACCTACGAGCAGTACTTC. The chain uses TRBV12-5 and TRBJ2-7, with D tentatively TRBD1 (6 bases). This CDR3 spans 13 amino acids. The germline CDR1 and CDR2 sequences are LGHNT and FRNRAP. V lost 7 bases and J 2 bases, leaving 12 bases between the germline ends.

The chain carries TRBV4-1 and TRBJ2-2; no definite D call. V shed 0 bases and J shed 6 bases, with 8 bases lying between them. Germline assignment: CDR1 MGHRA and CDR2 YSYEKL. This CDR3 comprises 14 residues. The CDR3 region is CASSQEVLAGELFF. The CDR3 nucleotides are TGCGCCAGCAGCCAAGAGGTTTTAGCCGGGGAGCTGTTTTTT.

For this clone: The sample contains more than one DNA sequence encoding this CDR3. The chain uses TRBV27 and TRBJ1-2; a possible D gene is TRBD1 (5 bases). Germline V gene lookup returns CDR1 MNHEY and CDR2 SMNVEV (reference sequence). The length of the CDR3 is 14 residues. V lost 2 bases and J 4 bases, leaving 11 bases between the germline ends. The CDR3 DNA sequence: TGTGCCAGCAGTTTACAAGGGGTCGGCTATGGCTACACCTTC. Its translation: CASSLQGVGYGYTF.

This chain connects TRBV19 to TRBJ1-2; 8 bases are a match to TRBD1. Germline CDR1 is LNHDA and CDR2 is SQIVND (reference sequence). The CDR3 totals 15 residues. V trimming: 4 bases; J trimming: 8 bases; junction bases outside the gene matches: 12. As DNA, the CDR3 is TGTGCCAGTAGTACCGCCCTCCAGGGGGCCTGGGGCTACACCTTC. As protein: CASSTALQGAWGYTF. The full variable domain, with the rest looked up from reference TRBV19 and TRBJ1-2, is DGGITQSPKYLFRKEGQNVTLSCEQNLNHDAMYWYRQDPGQGLRLIYYSQIVNDFQKGDIAEGYSVSREKKESFPLTVTSAQKNPTAFYLCASSTALQGAWGYTFGSGTRLTVV.

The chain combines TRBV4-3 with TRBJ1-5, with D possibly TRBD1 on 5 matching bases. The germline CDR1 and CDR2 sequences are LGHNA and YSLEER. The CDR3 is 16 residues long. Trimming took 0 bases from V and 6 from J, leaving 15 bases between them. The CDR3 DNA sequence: TGCGCCAGCAGCCAAGATCCGGGAGGGGCCGGTCAGCCCCAGCATTTT. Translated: CASSQDPGGAGQPQHF.

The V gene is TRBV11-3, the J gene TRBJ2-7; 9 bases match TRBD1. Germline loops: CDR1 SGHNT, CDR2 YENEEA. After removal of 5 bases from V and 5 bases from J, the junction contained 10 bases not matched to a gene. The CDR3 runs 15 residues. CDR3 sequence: CASSPPGTGTHEQYF. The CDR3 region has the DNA TGTGCCAGCAGCCCACCCGGGACAGGGACCCACGAGCAGTACTTC.

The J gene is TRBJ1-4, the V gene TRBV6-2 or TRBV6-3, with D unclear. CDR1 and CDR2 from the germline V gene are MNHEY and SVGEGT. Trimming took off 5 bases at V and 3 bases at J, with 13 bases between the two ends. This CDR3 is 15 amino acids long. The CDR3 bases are TGTGCCAGCAGTCCCGTGCTGACTTCTAATGAAAAACTGTTTTTT. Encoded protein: CASSPVLTSNEKLFF.